This T cell receptor (beta chain) was observed in a study of cytomegalovirus exposure and HLA in healthy donors. A note on this clone: The antigen is undetermined.

Notes on the study in general: In a later analysis, TCR association rates varied by HLA locus: DRB1 most, HLA-C fewest. For most TCR beta V segments, an earlier analysis put the productive rate at about 87% or about 30% of the time.

Donors were nominally healthy when sampled, though unrecorded immune exposures were likely. PCR used 60 Vbeta primers and 13 Jbeta primers. In the original workflow: Later analysis identified some 80 million unique TCR beta chains, approximately 11 million shared. The protocol was immunoSEQ multiplex PCR, while the TCRdb copy is restricted to in-frame clones and leaves out a portion. V and J calls plus clone size are reproduced from that table; the DNA served to infer D and trimming. The table has 140,000 to 150,000 clones, 60% to 80% seen once; the top ten hold 1.5% to 2%. V was pared by 3 bases and J by 3 bases, with 7 bases of the junction left unmatched. This CDR3 comprises 15 residues. Germline V gives CDR1 LNHDA, CDR2 SQIVND (reference sequence).

Sample: PBMCs. The sequence derives from a woman in her 30s in good health and CMV-seronegative. The V gene is TRBV19, the J gene TRBJ1-1, with 7 bases matching TRBD1. The CDR3 sequence: CASSMLGGVYTEAFF. DNA for the CDR3: TGTGCCAGTAGTATGCTAGGGGGCGTTTACACTGAAGCTTTCTTT.